This T cell receptor (beta chain) was observed in a study of blood T cell repertoires in COVID-19 (TCRdb year 2020). In the study overall: Samples from collaborators originated in the United States, Italy and Spain and spanned both the acute and convalescent phases of COVID-19. Where available, HLA class I and class II types were obtained from metadata supplied by the sample provider rather than from assay-based typing. The repertoires were released in a freely available public database meant as a resource for research on the immune response to SARS-CoV-2. The sample metadata nearly always contained a de-identified subject ID, COVID-19 status, age in years and sex. Deeply sampled blood TCRbeta repertoires from subjects exposed to, actively infected with, or recovered from COVID-19 were included in the dataset. Samples were obtained from the ongoing ImmuneRACE study (first 160 participants) and from 1,254 subjects provided by 6 global collaborators. The material from the prospective study consisted of cDNA or gDNA derived from T cells, B-cell-depleted T cells, or PBMCs.

Each collaborating institution followed its own protocols to collect whole blood in K2EDTA tubes. For TCRbeta analysis, collaborators shipped samples in one of three forms: frozen whole blood, isolated PBMCs, or DNA extracted from either of those sample types. CDR1 ENHRY and CDR2 SYGVKD are derived from the germline V gene. The CDR3 measures 17 amino acids from cysteine to phenylalanine. Only the CDR3 DNA is retained, 51 bases long and in frame from the first base. V loses 0 bases at its end and J loses 7 bases; junction bases beyond the gene matches: 7. As to this clone: Its antigen specificity is not known. Qualities for individual bases were not recorded, and no much larger clone is one base off.

Results the study describes overall, beyond this receptor: The quantity of clinical and demographic metadata differed by source and by participant and was supplied without curation.

The immunoSEQ Assay, a bias-controlled multiplex PCR, was used to amplify TCRbeta CDR3 regions from genomic DNA. The published analysis was carried out like this. Nucleated cell counts per sample were estimated from amplification of reference gene primers within the assay. Sequence reads were collapsed and filtered to measure the absolute abundance of every unique TCRbeta CDR3 rearrangement. Productive Simpson clonality was computed per sample as the square root of Simpson's diversity index over productive rearrangements. The clones in this table, taken by TCRdb from immuneACCESS, are in-frame only. Not every clone is retained; where verified, under half of the shortfall comes from an unresolved V gene, and the cause of the rest is unknown. Clone size and the V and J calls come from that table; the DNA yielded D and trimming. Recorded for this sample are approximately 53,000 clones; 90% of them occurred a single time. Of the sample, around 10% is held by the ten largest clones.

Recombination linked TRBV10-3 to TRBJ1-6; TRBD1 fits 9 bases in the junction. The sequence was collected from a woman older than 75 with acute or convalescent COVID-19. Specimen: peripheral blood. The CDR3 loop reads CAISESLGTGSNSPLHF. The bases are TGTGCCATCAGTGAGTCGTTGGGGACAGGGTCGAATTCACCCCTCCACTTT.